What follows is one TCR beta chain and its context. Its antigen is unknown. The sample belongs to a study of cytomegalovirus exposure and HLA in healthy donors. About the research overall: Of 300 to 450 genotyped donors, more than 75% clustered with self-reported Caucasian donors. Regarding the study as a whole: Donors belonging to an Asian-associated ancestry cluster reportedly showed fewer N-insertions in productive TCRs than the roughly 700-donor mean, according to what a later analysis found. Later analysis demonstrated an association between a missense DCLRE1C variant and TCR beta V- and J-gene trimming. Data from an earlier analysis indicated that most TCR beta V segments were productive either about 87% or about 30% of the time.

Researchers ran the PCR with 60 Vbeta and 13 Jbeta primers. This table comes from immunoSEQ multiplex PCR, and its TCRdb copy is limited to in-frame clones, with some not included. This sample yields about 150,000 clones, of which roughly a tenth are seen a single time; less than 2% belongs to the top ten. This CDR3 is built from 15 residues. V was clipped by 2 bases and J by 7 bases, with 14 bases between them. Per the germline V gene, CDR1 is MDHEN and CDR2 is SYDVKM. The specimen sequenced was PBMCs. This TCR was sampled from a male donor in good health and CMV-seronegative. The rearrangement joins TRBV28 to TRBJ1-4, with D perhaps TRBD1 (5 bases). For the CDR3, the DNA is TGTGCCAGCAGTTTAAGGTTGGGGCGAGGTGAAAAACTGTTTTTT. Amino acids: CASSLRLGRGEKLFF.